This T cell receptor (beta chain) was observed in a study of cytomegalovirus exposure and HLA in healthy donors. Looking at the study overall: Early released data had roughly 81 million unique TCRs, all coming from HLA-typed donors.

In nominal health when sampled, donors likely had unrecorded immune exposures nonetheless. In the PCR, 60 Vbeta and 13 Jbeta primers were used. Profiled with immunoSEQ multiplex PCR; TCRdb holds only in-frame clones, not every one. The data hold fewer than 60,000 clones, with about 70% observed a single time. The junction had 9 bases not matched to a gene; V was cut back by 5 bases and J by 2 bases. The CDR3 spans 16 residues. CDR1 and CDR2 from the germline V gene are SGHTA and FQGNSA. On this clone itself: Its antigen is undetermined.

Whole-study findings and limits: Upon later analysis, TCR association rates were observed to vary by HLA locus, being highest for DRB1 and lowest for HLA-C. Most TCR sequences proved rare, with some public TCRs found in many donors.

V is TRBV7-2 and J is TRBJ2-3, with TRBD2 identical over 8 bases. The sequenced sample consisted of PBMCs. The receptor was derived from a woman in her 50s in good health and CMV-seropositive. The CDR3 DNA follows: TGTGCCAGCAGCCCGAGGGCGGGGGGCCTCACAGATACGCAGTATTTT. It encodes CASSPRAGGLTDTQYF.